These T cell receptor beta chains were read from a single sample in a study of cytomegalovirus exposure and HLA in healthy donors. Profiled with immunoSEQ multiplex PCR; TCRdb holds only in-frame clones, not every one. The sample comprises about 120,000 clones, under 90% of which are singletons, and roughly 2% rests with the top ten. Material for sequencing was PBMCs. The receptors originated from a woman under 40 in good health and CMV-seronegative. The CDR3 runs from the conserved cysteine through the conserved F or W. The D gene is left open where the match is weak. Expanded clones are given a class, and other clones once, few, many or no size at all.

CASSLTGLGNTIYF | TGTGCCAGCAGTTTAACAGGGCTTGGAAACACCATATATTTT | TRBV27 | . | . | TRBJ1-3 | 14
CASSLVTGTGGQFF | TGTGCCAGCAGCTTAGTAACGGGTACGGGGGGGCAGTTCTTC | TRBV7-2 | . | TRBD2 | TRBJ2-1 | 14
CAIDRVEETQYF | TGTGCCATCGACAGGGTTGAAGAGACCCAGTACTTC | TRBV2 | . | TRBD1 | TRBJ2-5 | 12
CASSPTDRGLFF | TGTGCCAGCAGCCCTACCGACAGGGGTTTATTCTTC | TRBV6-5 | . | TRBD1 | TRBJ2-1 | 12
CASSTRSRGSDTQYF | TGTGCCAGTAGTACCCGAAGCAGGGGTTCAGATACGCAGTATTTT | TRBV19 | . | . | TRBJ2-3 | 15
CASSLEGDRRNEKLFF | TGCGCCAGCAGCTTGGAGGGGGATAGAAGGAATGAAAAACTGTTTTTT | TRBV5-1 | once | . | TRBJ1-4 | 16
CASSMEQGGPFYGYTF | TGTGCCAGTAGTATGGAACAGGGAGGGCCCTTCTATGGCTACACCTTC | TRBV19 | once | . | TRBJ1-2 | 16
CASSDRTPIGTEAFF | TGTGCCAGCAGCGATCGGACACCGATTGGCACTGAAGCTTTCTTT | TRBV11-2 | . | . | TRBJ1-1 | 15
CASSSSQEVYEQYF | TGTGCCAGCAGCTCGAGTCAGGAGGTCTACGAGCAGTACTTC | TRBV7-9 | . | . | TRBJ2-7 | 14
CASSAGTGGEQYF | TGTGCCAGCAGCGCCGGGACAGGGGGTGAGCAGTACTTC | TRBV13 | . | TRBD1 | TRBJ2-7 | 13
CASSPSPRNYGYTF | TGCGCCAGCAGCCCCTCGCCCCGGAACTATGGCTACACCTTC | TRBV4-1 | . | . | TRBJ1-2 | 14
CASSAGDAYEQYF | TGTGCCAGCAGCGCGGGGGACGCCTACGAGCAGTACTTC | TRBV7-7 | few | TRBD2 | TRBJ2-7 | 13
CASSYGRRGRPDTQYF | TGTGCCAGCAGTTACGGTCGGAGGGGGCGTCCAGATACGCAGTATTTT | TRBV6-5 | . | . | TRBJ2-3 | 16
CATQLAGGARPYEQYF | TGTGCCACCCAGCTAGCGGGGGGGGCACGTCCCTACGAGCAGTACTTC | TRBV19 | . | TRBD2 | TRBJ2-7 | 16
CASSAASGGSPYEQYF | TGTGCCAGCAGCGCCGCTAGCGGGGGTTCCCCCTACGAGCAGTACTTC | TRBV7-2 | . | TRBD2 | TRBJ2-7 | 16
CACTDRGDPEAFF | TGTGCCTGCACGGACAGGGGTGATCCTGAAGCTTTCTTT | TRBV30 | . | TRBD1 | TRBJ1-1 | 13
CASSPGGTVNTEAFF | TGTGCCAGTAGTCCGGGGGGGACGGTGAACACTGAAGCTTTCTTT | TRBV19 | . | . | TRBJ1-1 | 15
CASSLGRDYGYTF | TGTGCCAGCAGCTTAGGCAGGGACTATGGCTACACCTTC | TRBV7-6 | . | . | TRBJ1-2 | 13
CASSPRTGLNTEAFF | TGTGCCAGTAGTCCGCGGACAGGATTGAACACTGAAGCTTTCTTT | TRBV19 | . | TRBD1 | TRBJ1-1 | 15
CASSLAGSPGYEQYF | TGTGCCAGCAGCTTGGCGGGGTCCCCTGGGTACGAGCAGTACTTC | TRBV5-5 | . | . | TRBJ2-7 | 15
CASSLLDSYEQYF | TGTGCCAGCAGCTTGTTGGACAGTTACGAGCAGTACTTC | TRBV5-4 | . | . | TRBJ2-7 | 13
CASSIGPRGSPLHF | TGTGCCAGTAGTATTGGGCCACGGGGTTCACCCCTCCACTTT | TRBV19 | . | . | TRBJ1-6 | 14
CASSKQQSSYNSPLHF | TGTGCCAGCAGCAAACAACAGAGCTCCTATAATTCACCCCTCCACTTT | TRBV7-2 | . | . | TRBJ1-6 | 16
CASSVASGGPGELFF | TGTGCCAGCAGCGTAGCGTCAGGGGGCCCCGGGGAGCTGTTTTTT | TRBV9 | . | TRBD1 | TRBJ2-2 | 15
CASSFPGRGEAFF | TGTGCCAGCAGCTTCCCGGGAAGAGGGGAAGCTTTCTTT | TRBV11-3 | . | . | TRBJ1-1 | 13
CASSLGSEAFF | TGTGCCAGCAGCTTGGGTAGTGAAGCTTTCTTT | TRBV5-4 | . | . | TRBJ1-1 | 11
CASSLRGSEGYTF | TGTGCCAGCAGCTTAAGGGGATCGGAAGGCTACACCTTC | TRBV5-6 | . | . | TRBJ1-2 | 13
CASSQEGAGGLGLVQFF | TGTGCCAGCAGCCAAGAGGGAGCGGGGGGCCTTGGTTTGGTGCAGTTCTTC | TRBV4-2 | . | TRBD2 | TRBJ2-1 | 17
CASSIPGQGARQPQHF | TGTGCCAGTAGTATACCAGGACAGGGGGCAAGGCAGCCCCAGCATTTT | TRBV19 | . | TRBD1 | TRBJ1-5 | 16
CASSPIRQVLGSNYNSPLHF | TGTGCCAGCTCACCAATCAGACAGGTCCTAGGCTCCAACTATAATTCACCCCTCCACTTT | TRBV18 | . | . | TRBJ1-6 | 20